The 18 T cell receptor beta chains listed next were all sequenced from one sample in a study of cytomegalovirus exposure and HLA in healthy donors. The PCR used 60 Vbeta and 13 Jbeta primers. Libraries were prepared by immunoSEQ multiplex PCR; TCRdb keeps only in-frame clonotypes and omits some of them. The sample carries approximately 97,000 clones, roughly 79% recorded once. The sequenced material came from PBMCs. The receptors were gathered from a woman aged 70 to 79 in good health and CMV-seropositive.

The rearrangement joins TRBV7-9 to TRBJ2-7; 7 nucleotides match TRBD1. Germline V lookup: CDR1 SEHNR, CDR2 FQNEAQ (reference sequence). Unmatched junction bases numbered 3, after V lost 2 bases and J lost 2 bases. The CDR3 is 14 residues long. CDR3 sequence reads: CASSLRTGPYEQYF. The DNA of the CDR3 is TGTGCCAGCAGCTTAAGGACAGGACCCTACGAGCAGTACTTC.

As for this clone: Other DNA sequences of this sample code for an identical CDR3. The chain is built from TRBV2 and TRBJ2-1, with 10 bases matching TRBD2. This CDR3 is built from 15 residues. After removal of 6 bases from V and 4 bases from J, the junction contained 6 bases not matched to a gene. Germline CDR1 and CDR2: SNHLY and FYNNEI. DNA for the CDR3: TGTGCCAGCAGGACCGGACTAGCGGCTTACAATGAGCAGTTCTTC. Its translation is CASRTGLAAYNEQFF.

J is TRBJ1-3 and V is TRBV5-8; tentative D call: TRBD1 (6 bases). The V and J ends lost 4 bases and 4 bases respectively, with 15 bases between them. From germline, CDR1 is SGHTS and CDR2 YDEGEE. This CDR3 region has 15 residues. CDR3 sequence (DNA): TGTGCCAGCAGCCAGAAGGGGGGGCCAGGAAACACCATATATTTT. Its translation is CASSQKGGPGNTIYF.

This chain uses TRBV4-3 with TRBJ2-4, with D perhaps matching TRBD2 (5 bases). Germline V lookup: CDR1 LGHNA, CDR2 YSLEER. The CDR3 sequence is 14 residues long. V was cut by 1 base and J by 6 bases, with 10 bases left in between. The CDR3 nucleotides are TGCGCCAGCAGCCAAGGACGTCGGGGAAACATTCAGTACTTC. The encoded protein is CASSQGRRGNIQYF.

Here the CDR3 reads CASKQGNQETQYF. The CDR3 DNA reads as TGTGCCAGCAAACAGGGAAACCAAGAGACCCAGTACTTC. V gene TRBV27 combines with J gene TRBJ2-5; D might be TRBD1 (6 bases). CDR3 length: 13 amino acids. With 7 bases removed from V and 0 bases from J, the gap between germline ends came to 9 bases. Germline V gene lookup returns CDR1 MNHEY and CDR2 SMNVEV (reference sequence).

V is TRBV7-6 and J is TRBJ2-5; 11 bases fit TRBD2. The V gene end was trimmed by 1 base and the J gene end by 1 base; junction bases not matched to a gene: 11. The CDR3 is 19 amino acids. Per germline, CDR1 SGHVS and CDR2 FNYEAQ. The CDR3 reads CASSLGSVVAGGPQETQYF. CDR3 coding DNA: TGTGCCAGCAGCTTAGGGTCAGTCGTAGCGGGAGGGCCCCAAGAGACCCAGTACTTC. The full variable domain, in which reference TRBV7-6 and TRBJ2-5 provide the parts outside the CDR3, is GAGVSQSPRYKVTKRGQDVALRCDPISGHVSLYWYRQALGQGPEFLTYFNYEAQQDKSGLPNDRFSAERPEGSISTLTIQRTEQRDSAMYRCASSLGSVVAGGPQETQYFGPGTRLLVL.

The chain recombines TRBV18 with TRBJ2-7, with D possibly being TRBD2 (5 bases). Germline loops: CDR1 KGHSH, CDR2 LQKENI. Trimming left V 2 bases short and J 0 bases short, with 8 bases between. This CDR3 is 14 amino acids long. This CDR3 is CASSPWESSYEQYF. The DNA for the CDR3 is TGTGCCAGCTCACCATGGGAGAGCTCCTACGAGCAGTACTTC. The full variable domain, in which reference TRBV18 and TRBJ2-7 provide the parts outside the CDR3, is NAGVMQNPRHLVRRRGQEARLRCSPMKGHSHVYWYRQLPEEGLKFMVYLQKENIIDESGMPKERFSAEFPKEGPSILRIQQVVRGDSAAYFCASSPWESSYEQYFGPGTRLTVT.

The rearrangement joins TRBV7-2 to TRBJ2-3; D uncertain. From germline, CDR1 is SGHTA and CDR2 FQGNSA. Trimming shortened V by 6 bases and J by 0 bases, and 13 bases separated the two germline ends. The CDR3 contains 15 residues. CDR3 nucleotide sequence: TGTGCCAGCAGTCCCGCGGTTGCTAGCACAGATACGCAGTATTTT. Translating it yields CASSPAVASTDTQYF.

A single count supports this clone. V and J are TRBV10-3 and TRBJ2-3; maybe TRBD2 (6 bases). The germline CDR1 and CDR2 sequences are ENHRY and SYGVKD. Deletions cut 7 bases from V and 0 bases from J, with 14 bases between. The CDR3 length is 15 residues. CDR3 bases: TGTGCCATCACTCCGGCGGCGGGGAGCACAGATACGCAGTATTTT. Translation: CAITPAAGSTDTQYF.

This chain links TRBV5-1 with TRBJ2-7; 7 nucleotides line up with TRBD2. J lost 2 bases, V lost 8 bases, and 13 bases had no gene match. This CDR3 spans 15 amino acids. Germline values: CDR1 SGHRS, CDR2 YFSETQ. DNA for the CDR3: TGCGCCAGTAGAGCTTTAGACGGGGGGACCTACGAGCAGTACTTC. Translated, it gives CASRALDGGTYEQYF. Combining the CDR3 with reference TRBV5-1 and TRBJ2-7 gives the whole variable domain KAGVTQTPRYLIKTRGQQVTLSCSPISGHRSVSWYQQTPGQGLQFLFEYFSETQRNKGNFPGRFSGRQFSNSRSEMNVSTLELGDSALYLCASRALDGGTYEQYFGPGTRLTVT.

The gene calls are TRBV7-9 and TRBJ1-2; 7 positions agree with TRBD1. Germline values: CDR1 SEHNR, CDR2 FQNEAQ (reference sequence). Trimming cost V 1 base and J 7 bases; bases outside gene matches: 6. The CDR3 extends over 14 amino acids. The CDR3 region is CASSLDTGAGGYTF. The CDR3 bases are TGTGCCAGCAGCTTAGACACAGGGGCGGGTGGCTACACCTTC.

The V call is TRBV27, the J call TRBJ2-3; 7 bases are shared with TRBD2. Losses at the gene ends were 3 bases for V and 2 bases for J; bases not matched to a gene: 8. Germline assignment: CDR1 MNHEY and CDR2 SMNVEV (reference sequence). This CDR3 spans 16 amino acids. CDR3 sequence (DNA): TGTGCCAGCAGTTTTAGGCGGGAGTTCCCCACAGATACGCAGTATTTT. This encodes CASSFRREFPTDTQYF.

V gene TRBV7-2 combines with J gene TRBJ2-3; 8 bases are a match to TRBD2. V lost 3 bases to trimming and J lost 3 bases; unmatched junction nucleotides: 11. From germline, CDR1 is SGHTA and CDR2 FQGNSA. This CDR3 is built from 17 residues. CDR3 sequence: CASSFSPERELTDTQYF. CDR3 DNA sequence: TGTGCCAGCAGCTTTTCCCCCGAGCGGGAGTTAACAGATACGCAGTATTTT.

The count of this clone is one. V and J are TRBV29-1 and TRBJ2-5; D remains unclear. V was trimmed by 4 bases and J by 5 bases, leaving 8 bases between them. Germline V lookup: CDR1 SQVTM, CDR2 ANQGSEA. The CDR3 loop spans 11 amino acids. This CDR3 reads CSVVSVETQYF. Here the CDR3 DNA reads TGCAGCGTTGTTTCTGTGGAGACCCAGTACTTC.

This clone was seen once. The rearrangement joins TRBV5-6 to TRBJ2-7, with D tentatively TRBD2 (6 bases). Germline V CDR1 and CDR2: SGHDT, YYEEEE. The V gene lost 2 bases and the J gene lost 5 bases, with 17 bases spanning the gap. CDR3 length: 15 residues. In DNA form, the CDR3 reads TGTGCCAGCAGCTTTTTACGTTCGGGGGTCAACGAGCAGTACTTC. This translates into CASSFLRSGVNEQYF. The entire variable domain, with the rest obtained from reference TRBV5-6 and TRBJ2-7, is as follows: DAGVTQSPTHLIKTRGQQVTLRCSPKSGHDTVSWYQQALGQGPQFIFQYYEEEERQRGNFPDRFSGHQFPNYSSELNVNALLLGDSALYLCASSFLRSGVNEQYFGPGTRLTVT.

The chain links TRBV5-1 to TRBJ2-1, with TRBD2 matching 8 bases. The germline gives CDR1 SGHRS, CDR2 YFSETQ. The CDR3 contains 14 residues. V shed 0 bases, J shed 6 bases, and the junction held 2 bases outside the gene matches. In DNA form, the CDR3 reads TGCGCCAGCAGCTTGGAACTAGCGGTCAATGAGCAGTTCTTC. Its protein is CASSLELAVNEQFF.

Note on this clone: A junction end diverges from the germline sequence, so it may reflect a read error. This sequence joins TRBV27 and TRBJ2-3, with a possible D match to TRBD2 (6 bases). This CDR3 contains 12 residues. Per the germline V gene, CDR1 is MNHEY and CDR2 is SMNVEV (reference sequence). CDR3 sequence reads: CTSGRATNTQYF. CDR3 coding DNA: TGTACCAGCGGGCGAGCCACGAATACGCAGTATTTT.

The CDR3 nucleotides are TGTGCCAGCAGTTTAGCCGGGACAGGGGGCTACGAGCAGTACTTC. Its protein product is CASSLAGTGGYEQYF. The chain has TRBV27 and TRBJ2-7, with 11 bases aligning to TRBD1. In germline, CDR1 is MNHEY, CDR2 SMNVEV (reference sequence). There are 15 residues in the CDR3. J was trimmed by 3 bases and V by 2 bases; bases with no gene match: 3.